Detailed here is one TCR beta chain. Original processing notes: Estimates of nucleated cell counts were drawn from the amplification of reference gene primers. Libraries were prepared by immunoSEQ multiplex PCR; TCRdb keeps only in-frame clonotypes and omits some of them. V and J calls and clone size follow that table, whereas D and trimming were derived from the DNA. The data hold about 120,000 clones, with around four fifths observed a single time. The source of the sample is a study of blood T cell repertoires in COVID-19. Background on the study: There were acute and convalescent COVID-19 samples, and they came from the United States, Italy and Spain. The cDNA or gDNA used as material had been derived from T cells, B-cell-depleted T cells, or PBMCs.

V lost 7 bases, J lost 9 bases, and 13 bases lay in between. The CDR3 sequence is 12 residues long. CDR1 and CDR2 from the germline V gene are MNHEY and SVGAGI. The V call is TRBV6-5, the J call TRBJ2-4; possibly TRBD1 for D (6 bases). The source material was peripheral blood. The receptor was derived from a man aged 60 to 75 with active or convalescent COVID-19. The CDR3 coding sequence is TGTGCCAGCACCACAGGGTGGAGCATTCAGTACTTC. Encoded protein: CASTTGWSIQYF.